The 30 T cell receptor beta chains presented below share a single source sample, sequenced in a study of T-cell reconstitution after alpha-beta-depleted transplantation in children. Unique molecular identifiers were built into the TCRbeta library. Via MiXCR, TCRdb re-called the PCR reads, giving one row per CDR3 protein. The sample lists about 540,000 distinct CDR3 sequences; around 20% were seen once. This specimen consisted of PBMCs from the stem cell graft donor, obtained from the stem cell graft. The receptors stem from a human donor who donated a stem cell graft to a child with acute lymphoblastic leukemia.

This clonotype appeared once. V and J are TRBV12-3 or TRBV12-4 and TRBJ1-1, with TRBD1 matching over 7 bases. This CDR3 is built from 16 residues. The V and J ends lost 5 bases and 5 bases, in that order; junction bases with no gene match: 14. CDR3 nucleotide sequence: TGTGCCAGCAGTCCCTGGGGGTGGCAGGGGGAAACTGAAGCTTTCTTT. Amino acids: CASSPWGWQGETEAFF.

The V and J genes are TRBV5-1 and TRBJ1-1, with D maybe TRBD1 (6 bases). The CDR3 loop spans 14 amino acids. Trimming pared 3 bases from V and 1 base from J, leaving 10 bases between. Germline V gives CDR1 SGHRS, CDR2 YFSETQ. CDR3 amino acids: CASSSPGQNTEAFF. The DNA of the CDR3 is TGCGCCAGCAGCTCCCCGGGACAGAACACTGAAGCTTTCTTT. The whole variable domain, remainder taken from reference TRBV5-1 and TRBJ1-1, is KAGVTQTPRYLIKTRGQQVTLSCSPISGHRSVSWYQQTPGQGLQFLFEYFSETQRNKGNFPGRFSGRQFSNSRSEMNVSTLELGDSALYLCASSSPGQNTEAFFGQGTRLTVV.

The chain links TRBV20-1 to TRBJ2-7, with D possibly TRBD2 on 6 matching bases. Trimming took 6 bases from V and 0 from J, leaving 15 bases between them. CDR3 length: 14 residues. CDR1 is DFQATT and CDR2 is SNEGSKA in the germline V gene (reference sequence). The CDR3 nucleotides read TGCAGTGCCTTTAGCGGAAGCAACTCCTACGAGCAGTACTTC. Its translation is CSAFSGSNSYEQYF.

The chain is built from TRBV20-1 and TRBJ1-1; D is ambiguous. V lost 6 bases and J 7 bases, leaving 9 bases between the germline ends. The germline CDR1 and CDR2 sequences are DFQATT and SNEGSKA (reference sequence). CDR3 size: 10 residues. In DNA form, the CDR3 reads TGCAGTGCCATAGCCGATGAAGCTTTCTTT. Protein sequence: CSAIADEAFF.

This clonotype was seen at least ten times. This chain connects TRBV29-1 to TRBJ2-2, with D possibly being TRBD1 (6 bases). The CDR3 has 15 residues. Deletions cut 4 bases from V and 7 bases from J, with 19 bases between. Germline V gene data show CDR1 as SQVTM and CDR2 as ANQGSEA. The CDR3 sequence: CSVAPALTGNGELFF. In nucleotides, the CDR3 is TGCAGCGTTGCCCCCGCTCTCACAGGGAACGGGGAGCTGTTTTTT.

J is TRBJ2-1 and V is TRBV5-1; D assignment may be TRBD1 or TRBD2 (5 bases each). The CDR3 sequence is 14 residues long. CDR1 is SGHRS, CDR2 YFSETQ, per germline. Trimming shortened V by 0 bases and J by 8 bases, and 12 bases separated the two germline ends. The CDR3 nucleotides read TGCGCCAGCAGCTTGGTGGCAGGGAGCGATGAGCAGTTCTTC. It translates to CASSLVAGSDEQFF.

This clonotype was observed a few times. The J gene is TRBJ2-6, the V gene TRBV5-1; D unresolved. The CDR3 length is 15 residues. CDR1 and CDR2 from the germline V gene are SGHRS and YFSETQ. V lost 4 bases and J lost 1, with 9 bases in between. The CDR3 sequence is CASSPFWSGANVLTF. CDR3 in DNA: TGCGCCAGCAGCCCTTTTTGGTCTGGGGCCAACGTCCTGACTTTC. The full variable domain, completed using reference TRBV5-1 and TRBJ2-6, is KAGVTQTPRYLIKTRGQQVTLSCSPISGHRSVSWYQQTPGQGLQFLFEYFSETQRNKGNFPGRFSGRQFSNSRSEMNVSTLELGDSALYLCASSPFWSGANVLTFGAGSRLTVL.

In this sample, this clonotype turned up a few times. The CDR3 sequence: CASSSRSESYEQYF. In nucleotides, the CDR3 is TGTGCCAGCAGCTCGCGGTCCGAATCCTACGAGCAGTACTTC. The V gene is TRBV11-3, the J gene TRBJ2-7; no clear D gene. Germline V CDR1 and CDR2: SGHNT, YENEEA. The CDR3 totals 14 residues. Trimming took off 4 bases at V and 1 base at J, with 11 bases between the two ends.

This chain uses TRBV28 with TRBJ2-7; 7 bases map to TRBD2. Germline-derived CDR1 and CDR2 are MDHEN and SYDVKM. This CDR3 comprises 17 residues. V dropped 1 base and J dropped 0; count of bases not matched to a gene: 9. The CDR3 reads CASSLSRWASGSYEQYF. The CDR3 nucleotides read TGTGCCAGCAGTTTATCTCGGTGGGCTAGCGGCTCCTACGAGCAGTACTTC.

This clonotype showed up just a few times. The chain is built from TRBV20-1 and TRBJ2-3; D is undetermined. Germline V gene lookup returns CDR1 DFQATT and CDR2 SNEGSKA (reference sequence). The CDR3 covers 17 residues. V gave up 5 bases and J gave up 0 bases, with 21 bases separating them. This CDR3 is CSAVAFGLFVSTDTQYF. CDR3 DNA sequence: TGCAGTGCTGTGGCTTTTGGGCTTTTCGTAAGCACAGATACGCAGTATTTT.

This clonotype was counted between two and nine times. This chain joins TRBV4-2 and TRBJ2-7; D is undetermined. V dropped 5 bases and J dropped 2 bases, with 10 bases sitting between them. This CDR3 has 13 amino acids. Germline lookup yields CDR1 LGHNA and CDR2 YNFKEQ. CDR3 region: CASSSLSPYEQYF. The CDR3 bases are TGTGCCAGCAGCAGCCTAAGCCCCTACGAGCAGTACTTC.

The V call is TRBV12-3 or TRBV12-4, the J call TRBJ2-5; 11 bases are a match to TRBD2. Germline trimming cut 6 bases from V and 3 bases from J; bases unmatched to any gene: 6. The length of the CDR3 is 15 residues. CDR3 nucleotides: TGTGCCAGCAGAATTAGCGGGAGGGGGAAAGAGACCCAGTACTTC. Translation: CASRISGRGKETQYF.

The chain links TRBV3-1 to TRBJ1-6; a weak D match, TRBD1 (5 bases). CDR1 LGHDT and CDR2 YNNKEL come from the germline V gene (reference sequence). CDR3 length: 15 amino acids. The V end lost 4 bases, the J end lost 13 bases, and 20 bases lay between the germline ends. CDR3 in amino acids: CASSRTFRTRSPLHF. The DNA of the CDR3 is TGTGCCAGCAGCCGCACATTTAGGACACGAAGTCCCCTCCACTTT.

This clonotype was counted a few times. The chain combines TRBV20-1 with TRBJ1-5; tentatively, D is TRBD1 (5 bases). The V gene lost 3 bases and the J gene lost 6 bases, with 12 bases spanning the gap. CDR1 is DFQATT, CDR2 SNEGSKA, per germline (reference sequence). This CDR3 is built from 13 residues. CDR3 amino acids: CSASGTGGQPQHF. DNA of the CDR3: TGCAGTGCTAGTGGGACCGGAGGTCAGCCCCAGCATTTT.

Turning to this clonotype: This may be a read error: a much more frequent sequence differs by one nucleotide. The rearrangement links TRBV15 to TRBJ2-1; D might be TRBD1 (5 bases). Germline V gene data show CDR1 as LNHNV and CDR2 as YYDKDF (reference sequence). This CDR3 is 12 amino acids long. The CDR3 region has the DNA TGTGCCACCAGCACCTCAGGGAATGACCAGTTCTTC. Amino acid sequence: CATSTSGNDQFF.

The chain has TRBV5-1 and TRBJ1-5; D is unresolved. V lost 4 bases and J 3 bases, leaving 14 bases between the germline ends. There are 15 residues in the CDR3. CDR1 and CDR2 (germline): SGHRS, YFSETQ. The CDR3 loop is CASSPAAGPNQPQHF. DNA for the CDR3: TGCGCCAGCAGCCCGGCCGCTGGCCCCAATCAGCCCCAGCATTTT.

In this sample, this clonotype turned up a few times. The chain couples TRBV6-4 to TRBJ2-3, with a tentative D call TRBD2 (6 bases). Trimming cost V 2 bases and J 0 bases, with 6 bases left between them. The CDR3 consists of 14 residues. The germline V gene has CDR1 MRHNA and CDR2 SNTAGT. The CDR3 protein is CASSDGGSTDTQYF. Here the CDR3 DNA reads TGTGCCAGCAGTGACGGGGGGAGCACAGATACGCAGTATTTT.

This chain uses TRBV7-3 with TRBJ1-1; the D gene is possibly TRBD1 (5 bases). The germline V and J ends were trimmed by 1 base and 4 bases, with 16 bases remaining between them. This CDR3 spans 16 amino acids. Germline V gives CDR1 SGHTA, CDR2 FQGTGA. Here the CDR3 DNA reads TGTGCCAGCAGCTTAAATCCACAGGCTTTGGGCACTGAAGCTTTCTTT. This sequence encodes CASSLNPQALGTEAFF.

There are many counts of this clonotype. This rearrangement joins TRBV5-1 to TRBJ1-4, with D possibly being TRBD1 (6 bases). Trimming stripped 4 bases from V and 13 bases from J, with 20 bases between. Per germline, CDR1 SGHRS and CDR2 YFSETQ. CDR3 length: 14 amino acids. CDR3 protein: CASSASGATTGLFF. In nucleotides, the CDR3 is TGCGCCAGCAGCGCGTCCGGGGCGACGACAGGACTGTTTTTT.

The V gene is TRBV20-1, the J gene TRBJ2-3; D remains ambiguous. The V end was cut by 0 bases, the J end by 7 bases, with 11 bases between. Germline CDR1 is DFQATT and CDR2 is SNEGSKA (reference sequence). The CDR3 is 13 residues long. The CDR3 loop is CSAREPLLNTQYF. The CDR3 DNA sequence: TGCAGTGCTAGAGAGCCCTTATTGAATACGCAGTATTTT.

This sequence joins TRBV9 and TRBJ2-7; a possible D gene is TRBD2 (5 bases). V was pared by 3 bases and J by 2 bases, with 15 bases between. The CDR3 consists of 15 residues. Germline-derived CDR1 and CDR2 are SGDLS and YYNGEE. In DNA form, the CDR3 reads TGTGCCAGCAGCGCCACCCGGGATCCCGCCTACGAGCAGTACTTC. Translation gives CASSATRDPAYEQYF. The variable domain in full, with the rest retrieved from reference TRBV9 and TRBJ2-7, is DSGVTQTPKHLITATGQRVTLRCSPRSGDLSVYWYQQSLDQGLQFLIQYYNGEERAKGNILERFSAQQFPDLHSELNLSSLELGDSALYFCASSATRDPAYEQYFGPGTRLTVT.

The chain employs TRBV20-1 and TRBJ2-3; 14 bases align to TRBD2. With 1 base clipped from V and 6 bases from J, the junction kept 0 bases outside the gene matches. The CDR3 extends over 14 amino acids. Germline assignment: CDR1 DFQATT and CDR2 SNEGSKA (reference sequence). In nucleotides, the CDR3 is TGCAGTGCTAGAGGGACTAGCGGGAGGGATACGCAGTATTTT. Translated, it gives CSARGTSGRDTQYF.

The CDR3 loop is CSASGPAEGTEAFF. The CDR3 bases are TGCAGTGCTAGTGGGCCCGCCGAGGGTACTGAAGCTTTCTTT. The gene calls are TRBV20-1 and TRBJ1-1; D not resolved. The CDR3 runs 14 residues. Trimming pared 3 bases from V and 5 bases from J, leaving 16 bases between. The germline gives CDR1 DFQATT, CDR2 SNEGSKA (reference sequence).

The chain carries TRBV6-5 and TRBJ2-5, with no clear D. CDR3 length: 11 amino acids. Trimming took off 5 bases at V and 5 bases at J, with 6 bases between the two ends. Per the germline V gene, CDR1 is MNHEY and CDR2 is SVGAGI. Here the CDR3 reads CASSHGETQYF. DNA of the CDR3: TGTGCCAGCAGTCACGGGGAGACCCAGTACTTC.

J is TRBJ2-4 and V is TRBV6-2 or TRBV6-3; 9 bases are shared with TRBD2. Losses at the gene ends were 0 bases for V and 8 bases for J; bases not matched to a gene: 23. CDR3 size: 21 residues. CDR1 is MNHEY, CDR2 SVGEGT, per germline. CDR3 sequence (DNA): TGTGCCAGCAGTTACTCTTCCGGGCCGGCGGGAGGGACCGGAAAGAGAGACATTCAGTACTTC. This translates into CASSYSSGPAGGTGKRDIQYF.

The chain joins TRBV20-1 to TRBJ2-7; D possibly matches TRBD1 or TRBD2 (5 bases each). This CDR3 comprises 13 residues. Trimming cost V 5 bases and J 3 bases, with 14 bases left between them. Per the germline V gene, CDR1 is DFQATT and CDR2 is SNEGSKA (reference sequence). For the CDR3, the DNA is TGCAGTGCTTTTCGGGCAGGGAGCTACGAGCAGTACTTC. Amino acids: CSAFRAGSYEQYF.

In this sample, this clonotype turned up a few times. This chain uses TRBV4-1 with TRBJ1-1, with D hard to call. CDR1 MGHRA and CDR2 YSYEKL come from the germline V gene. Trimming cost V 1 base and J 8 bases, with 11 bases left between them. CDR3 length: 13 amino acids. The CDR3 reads CASSQVGPVEAFF. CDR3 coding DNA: TGCGCCAGCAGCCAAGTCGGGCCAGTCGAAGCTTTCTTT.

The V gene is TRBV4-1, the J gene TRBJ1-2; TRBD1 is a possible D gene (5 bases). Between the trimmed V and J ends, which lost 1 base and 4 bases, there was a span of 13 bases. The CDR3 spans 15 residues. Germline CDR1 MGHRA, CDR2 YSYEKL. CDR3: CASSQGGGPLYGYTF. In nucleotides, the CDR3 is TGCGCCAGCAGCCAAGGGGGGGGACCGCTCTATGGCTACACCTTC.

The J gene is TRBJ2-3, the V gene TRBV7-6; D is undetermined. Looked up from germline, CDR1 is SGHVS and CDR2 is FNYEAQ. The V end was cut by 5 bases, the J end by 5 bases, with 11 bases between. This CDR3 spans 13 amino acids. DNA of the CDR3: TGTGCCAGCAGCCCTCCACATCAAGATACGCAGTATTTT. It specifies CASSPPHQDTQYF. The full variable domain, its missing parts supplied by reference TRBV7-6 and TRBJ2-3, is GAGVSQSPRYKVTKRGQDVALRCDPISGHVSLYWYRQALGQGPEFLTYFNYEAQQDKSGLPNDRFSAERPEGSISTLTIQRTEQRDSAMYRCASSPPHQDTQYFGPGTRLTVL.

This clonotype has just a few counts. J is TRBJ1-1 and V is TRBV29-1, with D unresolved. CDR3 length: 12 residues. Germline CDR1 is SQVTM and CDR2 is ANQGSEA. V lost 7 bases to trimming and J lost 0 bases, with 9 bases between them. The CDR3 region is CSAFDMNTEAFF. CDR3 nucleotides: TGCAGCGCCTTCGATATGAACACTGAAGCTTTCTTT.